This TCR beta chain was captured in a study of cytomegalovirus exposure and HLA in healthy donors. Study results and caveats: It was reportedly the case that the classifier diagnosed cytomegalovirus status with high specificity and sensitivity. Listed as cytomegalovirus-associated were more than 150 TCR beta chains. Most TCR sequences were seen very rarely across donors, but some public TCRs occurred in many. One later analysis, an examination of the 90 to 150 validation repertoires, found that first-cohort TCR clusters tended to co-occur in them.

Method: immunoSEQ multiplex PCR; TCRdb's copy keeps in-frame clones and lacks some. The sample lists around 250,000 clones, around 91% occurring once. A note on this clone: The antigen remains undetermined.

In germline, CDR1 is MNHEY, CDR2 SMNVEV (reference sequence). V was clipped by 2 bases and J by 8 bases, with 10 bases between them. The CDR3 is made up of 14 amino acids. The V gene is TRBV27, the J gene TRBJ1-6, with D tentatively TRBD1 (5 bases). The source material was PBMCs. This clonotype originated in a woman aged 18-35 years in good health and CMV-seronegative. CDR3 in DNA: TGTGCCAGCAGTTTAGGGGCTACTGATTCACCCCTCCACTTT. Its translation: CASSLGATDSPLHF.